The 31 T cell receptor beta chains presented below share a single source sample, sequenced in a study of T cells after yellow fever vaccination. TCRdb redid the calling of the 5' RACE reads with MiXCR, one entry per CDR3 protein. The sample includes 340,000 or so distinct CDR3 sequences, under 15% of them seen just once. Sequences were derived from CD4+ T cells sorted from PBMCs, sampled 15 days after the yellow fever booster vaccination. These receptors all stem from a man aged 18 to 30 who received the YFV17D yellow fever vaccine.

This clonotype was counted only a few times. The V call is TRBV3-1, the J call TRBJ1-2; D gene uncertain. Trimming stripped 5 bases from V and 8 bases from J, with 15 bases between. Germline-derived CDR1 and CDR2 are LGHDT and YNNKEL (reference sequence). This CDR3 is built from 13 residues. CDR3 sequence reads: CASSSSAGHGYTF. Here the CDR3 DNA reads TGTGCCAGCAGCTCTTCCGCAGGTCACGGCTACACCTTC.

This clonotype came up a few times. The chain combines TRBV20-1 with TRBJ2-7; maybe TRBD1 (5 bases). V lost 5 bases and J 5 bases, leaving 16 bases between the germline ends. This CDR3 is built from 13 residues. CDR1 and CDR2 from the germline V gene are DFQATT and SNEGSKA (reference sequence). The CDR3 loop is CSALDRTKNEQYF. In DNA form, the CDR3 reads TGCAGTGCTCTCGACAGAACTAAGAACGAGCAGTACTTC.

This clonotype turned up a few times. CDR3 region: CASMTTGGTEAFF. The CDR3 nucleotides are TGTGCCAGTATGACTACAGGGGGCACTGAAGCTTTCTTT. The chain is built from TRBV12-3 or TRBV12-4 and TRBJ1-1; 8 nucleotides match TRBD1. This CDR3 is built from 13 residues. The V and J ends lost 9 bases and 4 bases, in that order; junction bases with no gene match: 7.

The chain carries TRBV20-1 and TRBJ2-3; possibly TRBD2 for D (6 bases). The CDR3 has 16 residues. Germline V gene data show CDR1 as DFQATT and CDR2 as SNEGSKA (reference sequence). V dropped 5 bases and J dropped 1 base, with 19 bases sitting between them. CDR3 protein: CSAGPGSGGGTDTQYF. The CDR3, as DNA: TGCAGTGCTGGGCCAGGGTCCGGGGGAGGCACAGATACGCAGTATTTT.

This clonotype was counted only a few times. This rearrangement joins TRBV20-1 to TRBJ1-2, with 7 bases identical to TRBD1. After removal of 5 bases from V and 1 base from J, the junction contained 13 bases not matched to a gene. Germline V gene sequence: CDR1 DFQATT, CDR2 SNEGSKA (reference sequence). CDR3 size: 16 residues. CDR3 DNA: TGCAGTGCTGGGGCAGGACAGGAGACTTTTAACTATGGCTACACCTTC. This gives the protein CSAGAGQETFNYGYTF.

This clonotype came up many times. The chain joins TRBV7-2 to TRBJ2-4; 8 bases match TRBD1. This CDR3 has 14 amino acids. V lost 5 bases, J lost 5 bases, and 5 bases stayed unmatched. Germline CDR1 and CDR2: SGHTA and FQGNSA. CDR3 sequence reads: CASSRDRLQNIQYF. CDR3 DNA: TGTGCCAGCAGCCGGGACAGGCTTCAAAACATTCAGTACTTC.

V and J are TRBV7-2 and TRBJ2-6; 7 bases match TRBD1. Germline values: CDR1 SGHTA, CDR2 FQGNSA. The CDR3 is 19 residues long. With 5 bases clipped from V and 0 bases from J, the junction kept 13 bases outside the gene matches. The CDR3 nucleotides read TGTGCCAGCAGCCTGGGGTACAGGGGCCTTAGCTCTGGGGCCAACGTCCTGACTTTC. It is translated as CASSLGYRGLSSGANVLTF.

This clonotype was found many times. The rearrangement links TRBV7-9 to TRBJ2-5, with a weak D call TRBD1 (6 bases). Germline-derived CDR1 and CDR2 are SEHNR and FQNEAQ (reference sequence). CDR3 size: 13 residues. The V gene lost 6 bases and the J gene lost 4 bases, with 12 bases spanning the gap. DNA of the CDR3: TGTGCCAGCAGACCCCAAGGGGGAGAGACCCAGTACTTC. Translated: CASRPQGGETQYF.

This clonotype has only a few counts. V gene TRBV7-3 combines with J gene TRBJ2-1; D may be TRBD2 (7 bases). CDR1 is SGHTA, CDR2 FQGTGA, per germline. Trimming took 4 bases from V and 7 from J, leaving 23 bases between them. The CDR3 totals 17 residues. CDR3 residues: CASSSQAGAYFSNEQFF. As DNA, the CDR3 is TGTGCCAGCAGCTCCCAGGCGGGGGCGTATTTTTCTAATGAGCAGTTCTTC.

This clonotype was counted between two and nine times. The V gene is TRBV30, the J gene TRBJ1-5; D unresolved. In germline, CDR1 is GTSNPN, CDR2 SVGIG (reference sequence). V was clipped by 3 bases and J by 2 bases, with 11 bases between them. The CDR3 covers 14 residues. Here the CDR3 reads CAWSATLGNQPQHF. The CDR3 DNA follows: TGTGCCTGGAGCGCGACTCTGGGCAATCAGCCCCAGCATTTT.

The rearrangement links TRBV6-5 to TRBJ2-7, with a weak D call TRBD1 (5 bases). The CDR3 runs to 14 residues. The V end lost 5 bases, the J end lost 1 base, and 12 bases lay between the germline ends. CDR1 is MNHEY, CDR2 SVGAGI, per germline. The CDR3 DNA reads TGTGCCAGCAGTAAGGACACGGATTCCTACGAGCAGTACTTC. Amino acid sequence: CASSKDTDSYEQYF.

There are a few counts of this clonotype. The gene calls are TRBV20-1 and TRBJ2-3; D call uncertain. Trimming cost V 1 base and J 3 bases, with 5 bases left between them. Germline CDR1 and CDR2: DFQATT and SNEGSKA (reference sequence). This CDR3 has 12 amino acids. CDR3 coding DNA: TGCAGTGCTAGAGTGGGGACAGATACGCAGTATTTT. Translation gives CSARVGTDTQYF.

This clonotype was detected a few times. The chain joins TRBV4-3 to TRBJ2-6, with D perhaps given as TRBD1 or TRBD2 (5 bases each). The length of the CDR3 is 22 residues. V lost 0 bases to trimming and J lost 0 bases, with 24 bases between them. Germline V lookup: CDR1 LGHNA, CDR2 YSLEER. CDR3 in amino acids: CASSQDEISGTVLRSGANVLTF. The CDR3 nucleotides are TGCGCCAGCAGCCAAGATGAAATATCCGGGACGGTACTTCGCTCTGGGGCCAACGTCCTGACTTTC.

This clonotype has more than one count but fewer than ten. V is TRBV15 and J is TRBJ2-5; 13 positions agree with TRBD2. This CDR3 contains 16 residues. The trim removed 5 bases at V and 4 bases at J, leaving 7 bases unmatched. The germline V gene encodes CDR1 LNHNV and CDR2 YYDKDF (reference sequence). The CDR3 loop is CATSGRRTSGGETQYF. The CDR3 bases are TGTGCCACCAGCGGCCGCCGGACTAGCGGGGGAGAGACCCAGTACTTC.

The chain employs TRBV7-8 and TRBJ2-5, with D possibly being TRBD2 (6 bases). V was trimmed by 3 bases and J by 1 base, leaving 12 bases between them. The CDR3 length is 15 residues. Germline-derived CDR1 and CDR2 are SGHVS and FQNEAQ. In DNA, the CDR3 is TGTGCCAGCAGCTTGCGGCGGGACCCCCAAGAGACCCAGTACTTC. Translated, it gives CASSLRRDPQETQYF.

This clonotype was seen a few times. The chain joins TRBV19 to TRBJ2-3, with 7 bases matching TRBD2. V trimming: 4 bases; J trimming: 4 bases; junction bases outside the gene matches: 11. This CDR3 comprises 16 residues. The germline V gene has CDR1 LNHDA and CDR2 SQIVND (reference sequence). CDR3 amino acids: CASSTLRRGIADTQYF. CDR3 coding DNA: TGTGCCAGTAGTACCCTGCGGCGGGGGATAGCAGATACGCAGTATTTT. Supplemented by reference TRBV19 and TRBJ2-3, the full variable domain reads DGGITQSPKYLFRKEGQNVTLSCEQNLNHDAMYWYRQDPGQGLRLIYYSQIVNDFQKGDIAEGYSVSREKKESFPLTVTSAQKNPTAFYLCASSTLRRGIADTQYFGPGTRLTVL.

This clonotype was detected a few times. The chain uses TRBV6-2 or TRBV6-3 and TRBJ1-1; D perhaps matches TRBD1 (6 bases). Deletions cut 6 bases from V and 9 bases from J, with 23 bases between. The length of the CDR3 is 15 residues. Per germline, CDR1 MNHEY and CDR2 SVGEGT. The CDR3 loop reads CASSLRRGAGAKAFF. The CDR3 DNA follows: TGTGCCAGCAGCCTACGACGGGGGGCAGGGGCGAAAGCTTTCTTT.

This clonotype was found many times. The chain has TRBV7-6 and TRBJ2-4; D gene unclear. The CDR3 loop spans 14 amino acids. V was shortened by 4 bases and J by 9 bases, with 16 bases between the two germline ends. Germline assignment: CDR1 SGHVS and CDR2 FNYEAQ. The CDR3 region is CASSSRVADGIQYF. CDR3 coding DNA: TGTGCCAGCAGCTCTCGGGTGGCAGACGGCATTCAGTACTTC. Drawing the rest from reference TRBV7-6 and TRBJ2-4, the complete variable domain is GAGVSQSPRYKVTKRGQDVALRCDPISGHVSLYWYRQALGQGPEFLTYFNYEAQQDKSGLPNDRFSAERPEGSISTLTIQRTEQRDSAMYRCASSSRVADGIQYFGAGTRLSVL.

In its sample, this clonotype was seen a few times. The V and J genes are TRBV6-5 and TRBJ1-2, with D unresolved. Trimming removed 10 bases from V and 4 bases from J, with 19 bases in between. Germline V lookup: CDR1 MNHEY, CDR2 SVGAGI. The CDR3 consists of 14 residues. The CDR3: CATLQGSSGYGYTF. In DNA form, the CDR3 reads TGTGCCACTCTGCAAGGCTCAAGCGGCTATGGCTACACCTTC.

The rearrangement uses TRBV6-6 and TRBJ2-1; 8 positions agree with TRBD2. This CDR3 has 12 amino acids. Losses at the gene ends were 10 bases for V and 7 bases for J; bases not matched to a gene: 6. Germline V gives CDR1 MNHNY, CDR2 SVGAGI (reference sequence). CDR3 amino acids: CAIGASGNEQFF. In DNA, the CDR3 is TGTGCCATCGGGGCTAGCGGGAATGAGCAGTTCTTC.

The chain couples TRBV7-2 to TRBJ2-2, with D unclear. CDR1 is SGHTA and CDR2 is FQGNSA in the germline V gene. Trimming took 2 bases from V and 1 from J, leaving 11 bases between them. The CDR3 sequence is 16 residues long. CDR3: CASSLLRSENTGELFF. CDR3 coding DNA: TGTGCCAGCAGCTTATTGCGCAGCGAGAACACCGGGGAGCTGTTTTTT.

This clonotype has a handful of counts. This chain joins TRBV20-1 and TRBJ1-2, with 12 bases lining up with TRBD1. V dropped 6 bases and J dropped 8; count of bases not matched to a gene: 7. CDR1 is DFQATT and CDR2 is SNEGSKA in the germline V gene (reference sequence). The CDR3 is 13 residues long. The CDR3 nucleotides are TGCAGTGCGACCGGGACAGGGGGCCGGGGCTACACCTTC. It specifies CSATGTGGRGYTF.

This clonotype was detected only a few times. The chain has TRBV7-2 and TRBJ2-5; a weak D match, TRBD2 (5 bases). Germline V CDR1 and CDR2: SGHTA, FQGNSA. V shed 5 bases and J shed 2 bases, with 18 bases lying between them. The CDR3 is 16 residues long. The chain's CDR3 is CASSPIARRGQETQYF. DNA for the CDR3: TGTGCCAGCAGCCCAATAGCCCGCCGGGGACAAGAGACCCAGTACTTC.

The chain recombines TRBV12-3 or TRBV12-4 with TRBJ2-5; no reliable D call. The CDR3 sequence is 14 residues long. Trimming pared 6 bases from V and 0 bases from J, leaving 11 bases between. CDR3 sequence (DNA): TGTGCCAGCAGATCCCCTGGGAACCAAGAGACCCAGTACTTC. This encodes CASRSPGNQETQYF.

The chain's CDR3 is CASRTTGVSYEQYV. The CDR3 DNA reads TGTGCCAGCAGAACCACAGGGGTTTCCTACGAGCAGTACGTC. V is TRBV2 and J is TRBJ2-7, with 7 bases that match TRBD1. Per germline, CDR1 SNHLY and CDR2 FYNNEI. The V gene end was trimmed by 6 bases and the J gene end by 1 base; junction bases not matched to a gene: 6. The CDR3 loop spans 14 amino acids.

J is TRBJ2-2 and V is TRBV5-1, with TRBD1 as a possible D gene (5 bases). CDR3 length: 16 residues. The V and J ends lost 0 bases and 4 bases respectively, with 13 bases between them. Germline V lookup: CDR1 SGHRS, CDR2 YFSETQ. The CDR3, as DNA: TGCGCCAGCAGCTTGGGGAACTCCCAGGGCACCGGGGAGCTGTTTTTT. Amino acids: CASSLGNSQGTGELFF.

This clonotype was recorded a few times. The chain uses TRBV18 and TRBJ1-2, with TRBD1 matching 7 bases. The CDR3 runs 15 residues. J was trimmed by 3 bases and V by 3 bases; bases with no gene match: 7. Germline V gene lookup returns CDR1 KGHSH and CDR2 LQKENI. In DNA, the CDR3 is TGTGCCAGCTCACCTACTACAGGGGTAGACTATGGCTACACCTTC. This codes for CASSPTTGVDYGYTF.

The DNA for the CDR3 is TGCGCCAGCAGCGAAGGGACAGGGGTATCGAACACTGAAGCTTTCTTT. Translating gives CASSEGTGVSNTEAFF. The rearrangement links TRBV5-1 to TRBJ1-1; 10 positions agree with TRBD1. Germline lookup yields CDR1 SGHRS and CDR2 YFSETQ. The V segment lost 4 bases and the J segment 1 base; nucleotides outside the gene matches: 7. This CDR3 is built from 16 residues.

This rearrangement joins TRBV12-3 or TRBV12-4 to TRBJ1-1; D not resolved. This CDR3 comprises 10 residues. V dropped 6 bases and J dropped 7 bases, with 6 bases sitting between them. This CDR3 reads CASSHVEAFF. Written as DNA, the CDR3 is TGTGCCAGCAGCCACGTTGAAGCTTTCTTT.

This clonotype was observed a handful of times. This rearrangement joins TRBV18 to TRBJ2-3, with 8 bases fitting TRBD1. The CDR3 totals 18 residues. CDR1 and CDR2 from the germline V gene are KGHSH and LQKENI. Trimming took 4 bases from V and 2 from J; bases not matched to a gene: 14. The CDR3 loop is CASSRESRQGLVTDTQYF. As DNA, the CDR3 is TGTGCCAGCTCACGTGAGTCCCGACAGGGGTTGGTCACAGATACGCAGTATTTT. Looking up the rest from reference TRBV18 and TRBJ2-3 gives the full variable domain: NAGVMQNPRHLVRRRGQEARLRCSPMKGHSHVYWYRQLPEEGLKFMVYLQKENIIDESGMPKERFSAEFPKEGPSILRIQQVVRGDSAAYFCASSRESRQGLVTDTQYFGPGTRLTVL.

This clonotype occurred a few times. The chain uses TRBV4-3 and TRBJ1-4; D possibly corresponds to TRBD1 (5 bases). Germline CDR1 is LGHNA and CDR2 is YSLEER. Trimming cost V 4 bases and J 6 bases, with 12 bases left between them. The CDR3 loop spans 14 amino acids. CDR3 protein: CASSLETADEKLFF. The CDR3 region has the DNA TGCGCCAGCAGCCTGGAGACAGCCGATGAAAAACTGTTTTTT.